This T cell receptor (beta chain) was observed in a study of blood T cells in healthy people across ages. Using a J-beta primer mix together with a sample-barcoded 5' primer, a second PCR was run for roughly 6 to 12 cycles. MiXCR, applied by TCRdb to the 5' RACE reads, yields one record per CDR3 protein. The top ten clones hold approximately 4% of a sample with a few hundred thousand distinct CDR3 sequences, about a quarter of them seen once. This clonotype came up a few times. The CDR3 runs to 14 residues. Germline loops: CDR1 MNHEY, CDR2 SVGEGT. The V and J ends lost 6 bases and 5 bases respectively, with 11 bases between them. A further study also used this sample, focusing on T cells of mothers and their children.

The sequencing sample was made of blood. V usage is TRBV6-2 or TRBV6-3 and J usage is TRBJ1-6; D gene uncertain. This receptor was taken from a boy aged 2-15 years in good health. CDR3 sequence: CASSVTEDNSPLHF. The CDR3 DNA is TGTGCCAGCAGCGTGACGGAGGATAATTCACCCCTCCACTTT.